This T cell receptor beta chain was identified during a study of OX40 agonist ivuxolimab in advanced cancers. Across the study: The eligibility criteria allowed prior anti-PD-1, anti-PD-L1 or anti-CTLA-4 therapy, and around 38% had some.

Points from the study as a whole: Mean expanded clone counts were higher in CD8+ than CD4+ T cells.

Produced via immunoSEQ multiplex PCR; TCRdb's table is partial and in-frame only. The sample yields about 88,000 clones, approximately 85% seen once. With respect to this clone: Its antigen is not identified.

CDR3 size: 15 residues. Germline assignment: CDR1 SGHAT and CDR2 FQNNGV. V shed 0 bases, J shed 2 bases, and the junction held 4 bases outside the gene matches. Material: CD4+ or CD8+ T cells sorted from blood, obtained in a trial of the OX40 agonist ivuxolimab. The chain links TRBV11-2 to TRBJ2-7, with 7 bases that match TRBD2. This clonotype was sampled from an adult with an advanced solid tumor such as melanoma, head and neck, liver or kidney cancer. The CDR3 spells CASSLEASGTYEQYF. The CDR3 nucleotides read TGTGCCAGCAGCTTAGAGGCTAGCGGTACCTACGAGCAGTACTTC.